These 5 T cell receptor beta chains came from one sample sequenced in a study of blood T cell repertoires in COVID-19. Only in-frame clones appear in the TCRdb table, and some are missing; sequencing was by immunoSEQ multiplex PCR. The table records about 180,000 clones, about 90% of them present only once. What was sequenced was PBMCs or T cells enriched from blood (not recorded which). The receptors come from a human donor with acute COVID-19. The donor label of this sample is uncertain.

The chain employs TRBV7-2 and TRBJ2-7; D gene uncertain. The CDR3 covers 16 residues. Germline V CDR1 and CDR2: SGHTA, FQGNSA. Trimming took off 1 base at V and 3 bases at J, with 16 bases between the two ends. The CDR3 spells CASSLGNRVSDYEQYF. The CDR3 nucleotides read TGTGCCAGCAGCTTAGGAAACAGAGTTTCCGACTACGAGCAGTACTTC.

CDR3 loop: CASSIPQNEKLFF. The CDR3 nucleotides read TGTGCCAGTAGTATTCCACAGAATGAAAAACTGTTTTTT. The V gene is TRBV19, the J gene TRBJ1-4; D remains unclear. The ends were cut back, 3 bases at V and 5 bases at J, with 7 bases in the middle. The CDR3 runs 13 residues. Germline values: CDR1 LNHDA, CDR2 SQIVND (reference sequence).

This chain links TRBV4-1 with TRBJ2-1; the match to TRBD2 covers 11 bases. Unmatched junction bases numbered 3, after V lost 2 bases and J lost 0 bases. The germline V gene has CDR1 MGHRA and CDR2 YSYEKL. The CDR3 sequence is 17 residues long. CDR3 loop: CASSQLAGGFSYNEQFF. The CDR3 region has the DNA TGCGCCAGCAGCCAACTAGCGGGGGGCTTCTCCTACAATGAGCAGTTCTTC.

The V gene is TRBV7-2, the J gene TRBJ2-1, with 10 bases lining up with TRBD2. Germline V gene data show CDR1 as SGHTA and CDR2 as FQGNSA. CDR3 length: 17 residues. J lost 3 bases, V lost 1 base, and 6 bases had no gene match. CDR3 in amino acids: CASSLVAGGRGYNEQFF. As DNA, the CDR3 is TGTGCCAGCAGCTTAGTAGCGGGGGGTAGGGGCTACAATGAGCAGTTCTTC. The entire variable domain, with the rest obtained from reference TRBV7-2 and TRBJ2-1, is as follows: GAGVSQSPSNKVTEKGKDVELRCDPISGHTALYWYRQSLGQGLEFLIYFQGNSAPDKSGLPSDRFSAERTGGSVSTLTIQRTQQEDSAVYLCASSLVAGGRGYNEQFFGPGTRLTVL.

This sequence joins TRBV18 and TRBJ1-5; D gene unclear. The CDR3 sequence is 14 residues long. Between the trimmed V and J ends, which lost 3 bases and 5 bases, there was a span of 11 bases. The germline V gene has CDR1 KGHSH and CDR2 LQKENI. In DNA, the CDR3 is TGTGCCAGCTCACCTTCAAGGAGCTATCAGCCCCAGCATTTT. It encodes CASSPSRSYQPQHF.